The following is a T cell receptor beta chain sequence with its context. The data were taken from a study of control samples from healthy donors and cancer patients. Germline CDR1 and CDR2: MNHNS and SASEGT. The CDR3 runs 17 residues. Trimming removed 4 bases from V and 7 bases from J, with 22 bases in between. Repertoires were generated with immunoSEQ multiplex PCR, while TCRdb's copy carries only in-frame clones and drops some. The data hold 400,000 to 450,000 clones, with approximately 92% observed a single time. The sequenced material came from PBMCs. This sequence was found in a man aged 40-55 years with head and neck cancer. The J gene is TRBJ1-4, the V gene TRBV6-1, with D possibly being TRBD1 (5 bases). CDR3 sequence: CASSGAGWPAPREKLFF. The CDR3 nucleotides read TGTGCCAGCAGTGGGGCAGGGTGGCCGGCTCCCCGTGAAAAACTGTTTTTT.